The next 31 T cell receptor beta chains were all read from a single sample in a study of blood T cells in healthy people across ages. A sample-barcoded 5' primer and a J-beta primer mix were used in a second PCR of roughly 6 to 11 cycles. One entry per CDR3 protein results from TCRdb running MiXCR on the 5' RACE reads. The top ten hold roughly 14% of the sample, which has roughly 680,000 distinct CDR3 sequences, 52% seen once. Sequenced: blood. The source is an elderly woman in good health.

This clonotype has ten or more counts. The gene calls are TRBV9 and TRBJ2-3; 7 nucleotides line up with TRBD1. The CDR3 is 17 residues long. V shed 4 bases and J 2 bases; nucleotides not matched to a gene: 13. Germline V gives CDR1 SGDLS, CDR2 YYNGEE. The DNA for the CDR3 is TGTGCCAGCAGCCGTAGAGGGGGACAGACACACACAGATACGCAGTATTTT. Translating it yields CASSRRGGQTHTDTQYF.

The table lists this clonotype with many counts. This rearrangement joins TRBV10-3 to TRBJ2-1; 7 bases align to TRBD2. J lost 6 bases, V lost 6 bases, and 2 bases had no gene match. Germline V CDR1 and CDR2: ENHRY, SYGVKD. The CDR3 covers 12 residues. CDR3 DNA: TGTGCCATCAGCCCTAGCGGCAATGAGCAGTTCTTC. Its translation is CAISPSGNEQFF.

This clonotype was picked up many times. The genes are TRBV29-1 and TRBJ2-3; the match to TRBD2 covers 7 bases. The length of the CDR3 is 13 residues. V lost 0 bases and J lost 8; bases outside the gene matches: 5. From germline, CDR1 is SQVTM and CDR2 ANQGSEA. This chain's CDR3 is CSVEDNWEGTQYF. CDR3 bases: TGCAGCGTTGAAGACAACTGGGAGGGTACGCAGTATTTT.

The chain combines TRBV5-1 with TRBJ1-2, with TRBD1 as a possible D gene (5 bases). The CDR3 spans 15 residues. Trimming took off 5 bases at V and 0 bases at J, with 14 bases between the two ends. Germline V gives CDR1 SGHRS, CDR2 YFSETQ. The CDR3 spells CASRTGQIPNYGYTF. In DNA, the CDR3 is TGCGCCAGCAGAACCGGACAAATACCTAACTATGGCTACACCTTC.

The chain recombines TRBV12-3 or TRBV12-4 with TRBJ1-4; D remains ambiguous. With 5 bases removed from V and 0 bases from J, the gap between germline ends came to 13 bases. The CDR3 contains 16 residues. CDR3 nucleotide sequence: TGTGCCAGCAGTCATCGGACGGCCCCAACTAATGAAAAACTGTTTTTT. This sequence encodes CASSHRTAPTNEKLFF.

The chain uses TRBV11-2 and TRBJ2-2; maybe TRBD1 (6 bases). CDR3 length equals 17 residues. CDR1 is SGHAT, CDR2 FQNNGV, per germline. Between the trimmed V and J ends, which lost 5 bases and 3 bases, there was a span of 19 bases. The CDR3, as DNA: TGTGCCAGCAGCCGCTCTAAGGGGCAGGGGTACACCGGGGAGCTGTTTTTT. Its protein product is CASSRSKGQGYTGELFF.

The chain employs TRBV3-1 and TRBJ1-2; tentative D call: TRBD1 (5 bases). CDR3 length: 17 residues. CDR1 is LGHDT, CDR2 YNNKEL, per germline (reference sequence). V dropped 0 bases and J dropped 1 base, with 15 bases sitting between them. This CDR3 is CASSQEFGTTSNYGYTF. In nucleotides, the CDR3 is TGTGCCAGCAGCCAAGAGTTTGGGACTACAAGTAACTATGGCTACACCTTC.

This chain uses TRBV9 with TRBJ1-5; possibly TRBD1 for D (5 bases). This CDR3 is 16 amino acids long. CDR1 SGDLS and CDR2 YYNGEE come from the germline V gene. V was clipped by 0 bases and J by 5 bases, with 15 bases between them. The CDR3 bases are TGTGCCAGCAGCGTAGGGATGGGGTTGGGGGATCAGCCCCAGCATTTT. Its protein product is CASSVGMGLGDQPQHF.

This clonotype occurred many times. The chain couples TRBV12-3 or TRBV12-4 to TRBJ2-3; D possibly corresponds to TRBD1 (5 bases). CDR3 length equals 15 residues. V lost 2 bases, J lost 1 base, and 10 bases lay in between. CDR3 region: CASSLWGSRTDTQYF. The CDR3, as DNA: TGTGCCAGCAGTTTATGGGGCTCGCGCACAGATACGCAGTATTTT.

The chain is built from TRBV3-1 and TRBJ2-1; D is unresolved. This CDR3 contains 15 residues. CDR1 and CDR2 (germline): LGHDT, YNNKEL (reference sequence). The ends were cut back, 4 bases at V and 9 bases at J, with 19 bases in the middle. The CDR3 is CASSRTSTPGSEQFF. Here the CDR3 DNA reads TGTGCCAGCAGCCGAACCAGTACTCCGGGCAGTGAGCAGTTCTTC.

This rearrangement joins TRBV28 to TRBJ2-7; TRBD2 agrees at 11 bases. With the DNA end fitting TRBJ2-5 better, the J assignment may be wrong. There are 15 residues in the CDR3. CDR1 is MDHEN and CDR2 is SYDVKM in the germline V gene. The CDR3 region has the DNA TGTGCCAGCAGACTATCTAGCGGGGGGTTAGAGACCCAGTACTTC. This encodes CASRLSSGGLETQYF.

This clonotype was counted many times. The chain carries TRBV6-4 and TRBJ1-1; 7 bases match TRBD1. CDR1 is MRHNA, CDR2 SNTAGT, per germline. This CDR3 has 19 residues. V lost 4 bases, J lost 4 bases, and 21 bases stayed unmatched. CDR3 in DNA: TGTGCCAGCAGTGGGGGCAAGGGGGCTCCCCCCCATGTGAGCACTGAAGCTTTCTTT. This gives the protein CASSGGKGAPPHVSTEAFF.

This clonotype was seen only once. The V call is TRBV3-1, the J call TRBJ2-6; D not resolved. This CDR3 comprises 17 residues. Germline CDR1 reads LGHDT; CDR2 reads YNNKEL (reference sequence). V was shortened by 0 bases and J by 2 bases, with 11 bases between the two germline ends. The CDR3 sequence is CASSQDLRAAGANVLTF. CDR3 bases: TGTGCCAGCAGCCAAGATCTAAGGGCGGCTGGGGCCAACGTCCTGACTTTC.

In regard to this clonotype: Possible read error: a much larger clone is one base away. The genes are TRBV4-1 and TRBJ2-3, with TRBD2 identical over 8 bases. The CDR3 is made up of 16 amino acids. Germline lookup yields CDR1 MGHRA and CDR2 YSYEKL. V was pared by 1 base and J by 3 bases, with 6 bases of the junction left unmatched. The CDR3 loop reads CASSQVGLVGTDTQYF. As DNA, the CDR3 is TGCGCCAGCAGCCAAGTGGGACTAGTGGGAACAGATACGCAGTATTTT.

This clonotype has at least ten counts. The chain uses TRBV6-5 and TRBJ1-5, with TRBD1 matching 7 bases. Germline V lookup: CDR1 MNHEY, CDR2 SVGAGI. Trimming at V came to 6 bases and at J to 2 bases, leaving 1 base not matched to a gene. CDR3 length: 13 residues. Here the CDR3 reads CASRGTGNQPQHF. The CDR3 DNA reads TGTGCCAGCAGGGGGACAGGCAATCAGCCCCAGCATTTT.

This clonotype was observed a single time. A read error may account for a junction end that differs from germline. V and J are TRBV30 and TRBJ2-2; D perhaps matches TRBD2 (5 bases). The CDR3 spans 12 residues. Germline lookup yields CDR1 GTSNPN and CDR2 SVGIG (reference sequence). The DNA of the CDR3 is TGTGCCGGGAGTGTAGATTCCGGGGAGCTGTTTTTT. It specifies CAGSVDSGELFF.

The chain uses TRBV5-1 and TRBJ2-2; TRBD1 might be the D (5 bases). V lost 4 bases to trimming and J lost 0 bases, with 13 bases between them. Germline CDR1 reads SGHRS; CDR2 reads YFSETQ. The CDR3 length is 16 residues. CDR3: CASSPDGHSNTGELFF. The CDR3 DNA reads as TGCGCCAGCAGCCCCGATGGACACTCGAACACCGGGGAGCTGTTTTTT.

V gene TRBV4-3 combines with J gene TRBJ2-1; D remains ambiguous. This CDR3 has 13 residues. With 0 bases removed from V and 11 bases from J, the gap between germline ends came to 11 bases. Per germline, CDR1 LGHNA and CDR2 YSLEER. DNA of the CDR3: TGCGCCAGCAGCCAAGAGGGGTGGGATAAGCAGTTCTTC. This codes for CASSQEGWDKQFF.

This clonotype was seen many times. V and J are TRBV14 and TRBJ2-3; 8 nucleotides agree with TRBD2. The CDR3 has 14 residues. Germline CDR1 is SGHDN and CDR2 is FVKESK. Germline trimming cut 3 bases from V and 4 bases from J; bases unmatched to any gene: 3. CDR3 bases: TGTGCCAGCAGCCAGCTACTAGCGGCAGATACGCAGTATTTT. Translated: CASSQLLAADTQYF. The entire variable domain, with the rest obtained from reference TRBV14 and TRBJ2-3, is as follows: EAGVTQFPSHSVIEKGQTVTLRCDPISGHDNLYWYRRVMGKEIKFLLHFVKESKQDESGMPNNRFLAERTGGTYSTLKVQPAELEDSGVYFCASSQLLAADTQYFGPGTRLTVL.

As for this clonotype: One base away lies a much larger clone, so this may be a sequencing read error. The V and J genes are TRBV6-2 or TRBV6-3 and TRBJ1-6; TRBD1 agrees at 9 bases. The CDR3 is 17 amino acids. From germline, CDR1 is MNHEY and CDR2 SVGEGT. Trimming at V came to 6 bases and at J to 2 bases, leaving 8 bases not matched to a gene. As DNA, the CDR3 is TGTGCCAGCAGCACCGGGACAGGGAGCCCCTATAATTCACCCCTCCACTTT. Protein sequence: CASSTGTGSPYNSPLHF.

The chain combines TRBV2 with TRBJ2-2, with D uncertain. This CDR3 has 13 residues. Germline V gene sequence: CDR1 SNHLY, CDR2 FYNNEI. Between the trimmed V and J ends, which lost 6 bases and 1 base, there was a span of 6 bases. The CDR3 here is CASRQQNTGELFF. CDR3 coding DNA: TGTGCCAGCAGACAACAGAACACCGGGGAGCTGTTTTTT.

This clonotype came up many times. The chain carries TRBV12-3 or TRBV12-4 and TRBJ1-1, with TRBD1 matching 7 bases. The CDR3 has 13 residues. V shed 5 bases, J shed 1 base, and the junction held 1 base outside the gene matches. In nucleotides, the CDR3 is TGTGCCAGCAGTGCAGGGGGGAACACTGAAGCTTTCTTT. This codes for CASSAGGNTEAFF.

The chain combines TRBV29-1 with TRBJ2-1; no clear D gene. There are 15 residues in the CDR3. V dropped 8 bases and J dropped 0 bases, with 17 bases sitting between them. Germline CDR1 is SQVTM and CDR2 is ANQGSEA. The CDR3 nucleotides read TGCAGCCACCGTTCTGGGCGGAACTCCTACAATGAGCAGTTCTTC. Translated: CSHRSGRNSYNEQFF.

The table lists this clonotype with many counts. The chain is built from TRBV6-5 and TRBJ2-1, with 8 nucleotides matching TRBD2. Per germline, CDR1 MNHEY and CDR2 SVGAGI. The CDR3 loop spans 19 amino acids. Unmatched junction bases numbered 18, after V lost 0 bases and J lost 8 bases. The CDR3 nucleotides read TGTGCCAGCAGTTACTCGAAACTCAGGCACGGGGGGGCAGCCTATGAGCAGTTCTTC. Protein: CASSYSKLRHGGAAYEQFF.

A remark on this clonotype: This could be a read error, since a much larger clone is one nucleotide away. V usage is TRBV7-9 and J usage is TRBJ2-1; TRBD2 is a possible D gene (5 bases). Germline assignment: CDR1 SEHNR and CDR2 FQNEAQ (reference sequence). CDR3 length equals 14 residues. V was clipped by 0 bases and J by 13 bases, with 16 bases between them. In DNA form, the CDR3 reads TGTGCCAGCAGCTTAGCTGCCTCGTCGGGAACCCAGTTCTTC. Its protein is CASSLAASSGTQFF.

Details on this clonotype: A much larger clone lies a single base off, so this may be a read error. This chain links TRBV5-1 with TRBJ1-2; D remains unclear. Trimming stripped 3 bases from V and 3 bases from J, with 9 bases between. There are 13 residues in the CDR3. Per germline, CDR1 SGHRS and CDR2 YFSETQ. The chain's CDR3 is CASSCEIDYGYTF. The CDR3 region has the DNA TGCGCCAGCAGCTGCGAGATAGACTATGGCTACACCTTC.

CDR3 nucleotide sequence: TGTGCCATCAAGACTAGTCGGGAGAGAGTCACCGGGGAGCTGTTTTTT. Protein product: CAIKTSRERVTGELFF. This chain connects TRBV6-2 or TRBV6-3 to TRBJ2-2; TRBD2 might be the D (6 bases). This CDR3 region has 16 residues. V was pared by 10 bases and J by 4 bases, with 22 bases between. Germline V gene lookup returns CDR1 MNHEY and CDR2 SVGEGT.

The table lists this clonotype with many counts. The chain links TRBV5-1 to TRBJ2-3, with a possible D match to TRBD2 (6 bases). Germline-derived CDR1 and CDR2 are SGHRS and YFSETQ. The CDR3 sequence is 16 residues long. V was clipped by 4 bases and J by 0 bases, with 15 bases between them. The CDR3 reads CASSDGTLRSTDTQYF. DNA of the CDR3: TGCGCCAGCAGCGACGGGACTCTCCGTAGCACAGATACGCAGTATTTT.

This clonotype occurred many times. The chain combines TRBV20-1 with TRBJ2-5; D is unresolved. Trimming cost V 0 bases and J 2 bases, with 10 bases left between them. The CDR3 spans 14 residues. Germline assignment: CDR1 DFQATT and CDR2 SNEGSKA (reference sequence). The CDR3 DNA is TGCAGTGCTAGAGATACGGGCACTCAAGAGACCCAGTACTTC. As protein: CSARDTGTQETQYF.

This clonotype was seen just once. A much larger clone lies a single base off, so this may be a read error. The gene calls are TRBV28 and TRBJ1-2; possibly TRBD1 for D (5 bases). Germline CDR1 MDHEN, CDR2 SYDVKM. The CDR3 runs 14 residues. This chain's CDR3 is CASSQEEGSYGCTF. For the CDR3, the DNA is TGTGCCAGCAGCCAGGAGGAGGGGTCCTATGGCTGCACCTTC.

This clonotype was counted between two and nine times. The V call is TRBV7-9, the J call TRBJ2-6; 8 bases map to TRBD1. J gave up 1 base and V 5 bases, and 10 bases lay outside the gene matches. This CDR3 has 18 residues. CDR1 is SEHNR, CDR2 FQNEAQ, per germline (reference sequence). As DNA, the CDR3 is TGTGCCAGCAGCCCCCGGGGCAGGGGGCTATCTGGGGCCAACGTCCTGACTTTC. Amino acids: CASSPRGRGLSGANVLTF.